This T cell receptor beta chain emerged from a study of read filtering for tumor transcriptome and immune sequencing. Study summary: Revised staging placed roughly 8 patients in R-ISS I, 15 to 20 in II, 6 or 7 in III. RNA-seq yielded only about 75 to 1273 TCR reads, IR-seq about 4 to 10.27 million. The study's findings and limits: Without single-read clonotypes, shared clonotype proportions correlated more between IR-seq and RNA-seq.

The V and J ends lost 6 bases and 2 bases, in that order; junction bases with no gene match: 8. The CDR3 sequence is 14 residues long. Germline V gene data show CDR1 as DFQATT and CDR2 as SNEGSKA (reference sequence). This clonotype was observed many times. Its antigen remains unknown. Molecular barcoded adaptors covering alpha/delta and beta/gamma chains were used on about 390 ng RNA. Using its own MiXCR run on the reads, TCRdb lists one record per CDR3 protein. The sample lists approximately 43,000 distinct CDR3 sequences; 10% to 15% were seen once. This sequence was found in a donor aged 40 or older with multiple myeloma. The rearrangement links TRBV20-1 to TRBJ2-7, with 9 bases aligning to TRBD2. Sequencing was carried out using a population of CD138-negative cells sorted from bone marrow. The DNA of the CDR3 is TGCAGTGCCAGTAGCGGGAGAAGCCCCTACGAGCAGTACTTC. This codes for CSASSGRSPYEQYF.